The 9 T cell receptor beta chains reported below all come from one sample, sequenced in a study of T cells in Graves' hyperthyroidism and ophthalmopathy. It was RNA transcripts that yielded the amplified TCR beta CDR3 regions. An initial round of RT-PCR targeting the TCR CDR3 relied on the HTBI primer set. MiXCR, run by TCRdb on the multiplex PCR reads, gives a single entry per CDR3 protein. The sample contains approximately 610,000 distinct CDR3 sequences, under 15% of which appear only once. Sequencing used blood. Source of these receptors: a woman between 35 and 50 years old with Graves' ophthalmopathy.

This clonotype was seen at least ten times. The chain combines TRBV9 with TRBJ1-3; D not resolved. Deletions cut 2 bases from V and 4 bases from J, with 13 bases between. CDR1 is SGDLS, CDR2 YYNGEE, per germline. The CDR3 has 15 residues. The CDR3 reads CASSVDGSTGNTIYF. In nucleotides, the CDR3 is TGTGCCAGCAGCGTGGACGGATCGACCGGAAACACCATATATTTT.

Many counts were recorded for this clonotype. The chain couples TRBV6-5 to TRBJ1-2; D is uncertain. Germline assignment: CDR1 MNHEY and CDR2 SVGAGI. Trimming removed 2 bases from V and 8 bases from J, with 12 bases in between. The CDR3 is 13 residues long. CDR3 in amino acids: CASSYTYKDGYTF. CDR3 bases: TGTGCCAGCAGTTACACTTACAAGGACGGCTACACCTTC.

The chain links TRBV28 to TRBJ1-5; D is uncertain. From germline, CDR1 is MDHEN and CDR2 SYDVKM. The germline V and J ends were trimmed by 7 bases and 8 bases, with 15 bases remaining between them. This CDR3 spans 13 amino acids. CDR3 DNA: TGTGCCAGCACTCCCCCGGGGAGGGAGCCCCAGCATTTT. Translating it yields CASTPPGREPQHF.

This clonotype was found many times. This chain's CDR3 is CASNGGDRGKETQYF. DNA for the CDR3: TGTGCCAGCAACGGGGGGGACAGGGGGAAGGAGACCCAGTACTTC. The chain employs TRBV28 and TRBJ2-5; TRBD1 agrees at 11 bases. CDR3 length equals 15 residues. Germline lookup yields CDR1 MDHEN and CDR2 SYDVKM. The J segment lost 5 bases and the V segment lost 7 bases, leaving 9 bases of the junction unmatched.

CDR3 region: CASSRDRGGTEQYF. The CDR3 DNA sequence: TGTGCCAGCAGTAGGGACAGGGGGGGAACCGAGCAGTACTTC. V usage is TRBV2 and J usage is TRBJ2-7; 11 nucleotides align to TRBD1. With 5 bases clipped from V and 6 bases from J, the junction kept 6 bases outside the gene matches. The germline CDR1 and CDR2 sequences are SNHLY and FYNNEI. CDR3 size: 14 residues.

For this clonotype: This may stem from a read error, because a much larger clone lies one nucleotide away. This chain links TRBV7-2 with TRBJ2-5; the D call may be TRBD1 or TRBD2 (6 bases each). This CDR3 spans 14 amino acids. V gave up 5 bases and J gave up 13 bases, with 23 bases separating them. CDR1 and CDR2 (germline): SGHTA, FQGNSA. The CDR3, as DNA: TGTGCCAGCAGCCTTGCGCGGGTATCGGGGGCCCGGTACTTC. It encodes CASSLARVSGARYF.

V gene TRBV27 combines with J gene TRBJ2-7; 8 bases map to TRBD2. This CDR3 region has 15 residues. The germline V gene encodes CDR1 MNHEY and CDR2 SMNVEV (reference sequence). After removal of 4 bases from V and 4 bases from J, the junction contained 9 bases not matched to a gene. This CDR3 is CASSSSSGSRYEQYF. CDR3 DNA sequence: TGTGCCAGCAGTTCCTCGAGCGGGAGTAGGTACGAGCAGTACTTC.

At least ten counts were recorded for this clonotype. The chain uses TRBV15 and TRBJ2-7, with D possibly being TRBD1 or TRBD2 (5 bases each). V lost 3 bases and J 4 bases, leaving 13 bases between the germline ends. Germline lookup yields CDR1 LNHNV and CDR2 YYDKDF (reference sequence). This CDR3 is built from 14 residues. The CDR3 region has the DNA TGTGCCACCAGCAGGGCCTCGGGGACGTACGAGCAGTACTTC. This encodes CATSRASGTYEQYF.

This clonotype was picked up many times. The chain employs TRBV12-3 or TRBV12-4 and TRBJ2-7; D possibly uses TRBD1 or TRBD2 (5 bases each). Deletions cut 5 bases from V and 0 bases from J, with 11 bases between. The CDR3 runs to 14 residues. In DNA, the CDR3 is TGTGCCAGCAGTCTAAGGGACGGCTCCTACGAGCAGTACTTC. Amino acids: CASSLRDGSYEQYF.